These 10 T cell receptor beta chains originate from one sample sequenced in a study of blood T cell repertoires in COVID-19. Clones were read by immunoSEQ multiplex PCR, and TCRdb kept only the in-frame ones, dropping some. The data hold 250,000 to 300,000 clones, with roughly nine tenths observed a single time. Sequencing input: PBMCs or T cells enriched from blood (not recorded which). The receptor source for this set is a human donor in a cohort exposed to, infected with or recovered from COVID-19 (not recorded which). The donor label of this sample is uncertain.

This chain uses TRBV19 with TRBJ2-1, with D possibly TRBD1 on 6 matching bases. Germline assignment: CDR1 LNHDA and CDR2 SQIVND (reference sequence). With 3 bases removed from V and 8 bases from J, the gap between germline ends came to 11 bases. CDR3 size: 13 residues. CDR3 DNA sequence: TGTGCCAGTAGTATGGGGGCTTGGGATGAGCAGTTCTTC. Encoded protein: CASSMGAWDEQFF.

V usage is TRBV7-8 and J usage is TRBJ2-5, with 11 bases aligning to TRBD2. CDR1 SGHVS and CDR2 FQNEAQ come from the germline V gene. The CDR3 totals 17 residues. With 5 bases clipped from V and 3 bases from J, the junction kept 11 bases outside the gene matches. The CDR3 sequence: CASSKRPGTSGKETQYF. CDR3 nucleotides: TGTGCCAGCAGCAAAAGACCCGGGACTAGCGGCAAAGAGACCCAGTACTTC.

J is TRBJ2-2 and V is TRBV4-1; 7 bases are a match to TRBD1. Looked up from germline, CDR1 is MGHRA and CDR2 is YSYEKL. The CDR3 consists of 14 residues. J gave up 6 bases and V 2 bases, and 3 bases lay outside the gene matches. Here the CDR3 DNA reads TGCGCCAGCAGCCAACCCCAGGGGGCCGGGGAGCTGTTTTTT. Its protein is CASSQPQGAGELFF.

The sample holds one count of this clone. This chain connects TRBV30 to TRBJ2-7; 10 bases agree with TRBD1. The germline V gene encodes CDR1 GTSNPN and CDR2 SVGIG (reference sequence). The V segment lost 5 bases and the J segment 1 base; nucleotides outside the gene matches: 2. This CDR3 is built from 13 residues. The CDR3 DNA reads as TGTGCCTGGGGGACAGGGGTATCCTACGAGCAGTACTTC. Translated: CAWGTGVSYEQYF.

The chain recombines TRBV3-1 (or the pseudogene TRBV3-2) with TRBJ2-1, with 7 bases that match TRBD2. The CDR3 is made up of 15 amino acids. Germline CDR1 reads LGHDT; CDR2 reads YNNKEL (reference sequence). The J segment lost 3 bases and the V segment lost 3 bases, leaving 5 bases of the junction unmatched. The CDR3 is CASSQMGGVYNEQFF. The DNA of the CDR3 is TGTGCCAGCAGCCAGATGGGGGGGGTCTACAATGAGCAGTTCTTC.

V is TRBV5-1 and J is TRBJ1-6, with D uncertain. The V end lost 0 bases, the J end lost 8 bases, and 6 bases lay between the germline ends. The germline V gene encodes CDR1 SGHRS and CDR2 YFSETQ. The CDR3 loop spans 13 amino acids. The CDR3 nucleotides read TGCGCCAGCAGCTTGGACTCGGATTCACCCCTCCACTTT. This translates into CASSLDSDSPLHF.

The chain has TRBV9 and TRBJ1-3, with TRBD1 matching over 10 bases. The CDR3 has 18 amino acids. V was clipped by 2 bases and J by 0 bases; unmatched bases: 8. Looked up from germline, CDR1 is SGDLS and CDR2 is YYNGEE. The CDR3 is CASSVSPGTGDSGNTIYF. DNA of the CDR3: TGTGCCAGCAGCGTTTCCCCCGGGACAGGGGACTCTGGAAACACCATATATTTT.

This clone was detected a few times. This chain joins TRBV7-7 and TRBJ2-7; D gene unclear. V was shortened by 5 bases and J by 6 bases, with 20 bases between the two germline ends. This CDR3 is 15 amino acids long. The germline CDR1 and CDR2 sequences are SSHAT and FNYEAQ (reference sequence). CDR3 sequence: CASSPNLGQAGEQYF. The CDR3 nucleotides are TGTGCCAGCAGCCCTAACCTTGGGCAGGCCGGCGAGCAGTACTTC.

The chain joins TRBV10-3 to TRBJ1-1, with D uncertain. The germline V and J ends were trimmed by 11 bases and 4 bases, with 14 bases remaining between them. Germline lookup yields CDR1 ENHRY and CDR2 SYGVKD. This CDR3 region has 12 residues. CDR3 DNA: TGTGCCGCCAGTGGTCGGGGCACTGAAGCTTTCTTT. It translates to CAASGRGTEAFF.

The rearrangement joins TRBV9 to TRBJ2-7, with 7 bases that match TRBD2. The CDR3 runs to 15 residues. V lost 4 bases and J lost 2; bases outside the gene matches: 9. The germline V gene has CDR1 SGDLS and CDR2 YYNGEE. CDR3: CASSTLGGDPYEQYF. The CDR3 DNA follows: TGTGCCAGCAGCACCCTTGGGGGGGACCCCTACGAGCAGTACTTC.